This TCR beta chain was recorded in a study of T cell changes during pregnancy in multiple sclerosis. Clones were sequenced by immunoSEQ multiplex PCR, and TCRdb holds only the in-frame ones, with some missing. The sample includes about 61,000 clones, over 80% seen only once; the top ten take 0.89%. The CDR3 length is 14 residues. Germline V CDR1 and CDR2: SGDLS, YYNGEE. Trimming pared 4 bases from V and 5 bases from J, leaving 15 bases between. The TCR was taken from a female donor in good health, enrolled as a control in a pregnancy study. The chain is built from TRBV9 and TRBJ1-1; D is uncertain. The specimen comprised peripheral blood, sampled in the first trimester of pregnancy. The CDR3 bases are TGTGCCAGCAGCCTCGACGAGGGTCGGACTGAAGCTTTCTTT. Translating gives CASSLDEGRTEAFF.